Below, one T cell receptor beta chain is given with its context. Its matching antigen is unknown. The data were taken from a study of T cells in Graves' hyperthyroidism and ophthalmopathy. Regarding the study as a whole: Ophthalmopathy and stable hyperthyroidism were told apart by a 13 V-J model. Clonotypes that were expanded in thyroid above 0.001 mostly appeared in blood too.

V dropped 7 bases and J dropped 2; count of bases not matched to a gene: 5. The CDR3 contains 15 residues. In germline, CDR1 is MDHEN, CDR2 SYDVKM. Amplified regions were TCR beta CDR3 sequences from RNA transcripts. The HTBI primer set drove a first-round RT-PCR of the TCR CDR3. From the multiplex PCR reads, TCRdb called clonotypes with MiXCR, one entry per CDR3 protein. The sample has 300,000 to 450,000 distinct CDR3 sequences; approximately 15% are singletons. Graves' hyperthyroidism without ophthalmopathy progression within 18 months was termed stable. Clinical symptoms, serum thyroxine and TRAb, thyroid ultrasound and orbital computed tomography were used for the diagnoses.

Sequenced sample: blood. This receptor was taken from a woman in her fifties or sixties with Graves' hyperthyroidism. This chain uses TRBV28 with TRBJ2-7; 13 bases are shared with TRBD2. The CDR3 protein is CASMGTSGDPYEQYF. The CDR3 DNA reads TGTGCCAGCATGGGGACTAGCGGGGACCCCTACGAGCAGTACTTC.